Below are 23 T cell receptor beta chains sequenced from a single sample in a study of human T cells and chemical hapten exposure. Sample time point: pre-sensitization, week 0. Treatment given: therapeutic diphenylcyclopropenone sensitization with weekly scalp DPC. TCRdb used MiXCR to reprocess the RACE reads, holding one entry per CDR3 protein. Of under 300,000 distinct CDR3 sequences listed, about 9.4% are singletons. The material sequenced was whole blood, taken in connection with sensitization to the hapten diphenylcyclopropenone (DPC). The origin of the receptors is a woman aged 40 to 50 with alopecia areata. Some clones in this sample may be carry-over from other donors' samples.

This clonotype occurred a few times. The rearrangement uses TRBV3-1 and TRBJ2-1; 7 nucleotides agree with TRBD2. CDR1 is LGHDT, CDR2 YNNKEL, per germline (reference sequence). V shed 2 bases, J shed 3 bases, and the junction held 4 bases outside the gene matches. The CDR3 loop spans 15 amino acids. As DNA, the CDR3 is TGTGCCAGCAGCCAAACTAGCGTTTTCTACAATGAGCAGTTCTTC. It codes for CASSQTSVFYNEQFF.

This clonotype was picked up many times. The chain links TRBV6-2 or TRBV6-3 to TRBJ2-5; 8 bases map to TRBD1. With 5 bases clipped from V and 5 bases from J, the junction kept 10 bases outside the gene matches. This CDR3 is 15 amino acids long. Per the germline V gene, CDR1 is MNHEY and CDR2 is SVGEGT. This CDR3 reads CASSQPTGGMETQYF. The CDR3 bases are TGTGCCAGCAGTCAACCAACAGGGGGGATGGAGACCCAGTACTTC.

This clonotype was counted a few times. In DNA form, the CDR3 reads TGTGCCAGCAGCTCAAGGACTAGCGGGATGGCCTACGAGCAGTACTTC. The encoded protein is CASSSRTSGMAYEQYF. The chain joins TRBV3-1 to TRBJ2-7, with 12 nucleotides matching TRBD2. The J segment lost 2 bases and the V segment lost 5 bases, leaving 7 bases of the junction unmatched. Germline-derived CDR1 and CDR2 are LGHDT and YNNKEL (reference sequence). CDR3 length equals 16 residues.

This clonotype has only a few counts. V is TRBV6-6 and J is TRBJ2-5, with D perhaps TRBD2 (5 bases). The V end was cut by 6 bases, the J end by 9 bases, with 14 bases between. CDR1 and CDR2 (germline): MNHNY, SVGAGI (reference sequence). The CDR3 has 12 amino acids. The CDR3 DNA reads TGTGCCAGCAGACGGACCTCGGAGGCCCAGTACTTC. Amino acids: CASRRTSEAQYF.

This clonotype came up many times. The V and J genes are TRBV9 and TRBJ1-2; TRBD1 is a possible D gene (5 bases). Germline assignment: CDR1 SGDLS and CDR2 YYNGEE. Trimming cost V 0 bases and J 4 bases, with 13 bases left between them. This CDR3 comprises 15 residues. The CDR3 reads CASSVEAQGAYGYTF. In DNA form, the CDR3 reads TGTGCCAGCAGCGTAGAGGCGCAGGGAGCCTATGGCTACACCTTC. Variable domain in full (rest from reference TRBV9 and TRBJ1-2): DSGVTQTPKHLITATGQRVTLRCSPRSGDLSVYWYQQSLDQGLQFLIQYYNGEERAKGNILERFSAQQFPDLHSELNLSSLELGDSALYFCASSVEAQGAYGYTFGSGTRLTVV.

In this sample, this clonotype turned up a few times. The rearrangement uses TRBV13 and TRBJ1-2; 9 nucleotides align to TRBD1. With V trimmed by 5 bases and J by 6 bases, 4 bases remained unmatched. Germline V CDR1 and CDR2: PRHDT, FYEKMQ (reference sequence). This CDR3 is 13 amino acids long. The CDR3 sequence: CASSEGTGHGYTF. The CDR3 DNA sequence: TGTGCCAGCAGCGAGGGGACAGGGCATGGCTACACCTTC.

This clonotype was counted only a few times. V gene TRBV2 combines with J gene TRBJ2-7, with TRBD1 matching 7 bases. Germline CDR1 and CDR2: SNHLY and FYNNEI. Losses at the gene ends were 6 bases for V and 2 bases for J; bases not matched to a gene: 13. The CDR3 sequence is 16 residues long. CDR3 nucleotide sequence: TGTGCCAGCAGCCCCCCCGCGTGGCAGGGGGCCTACGAGCAGTACTTC. This translates into CASSPPAWQGAYEQYF. The full variable domain, completed using reference TRBV2 and TRBJ2-7, is EPEVTQTPSHQVTQMGQEVILRCVPISNHLYFYWYRQILGQKVEFLVSFYNNEISEKSEIFDDQFSVERPDGSNFTLKIRSTKLEDSAMYFCASSPPAWQGAYEQYFGPGTRLTVT.

The chain combines TRBV3-1 with TRBJ2-1; D not certain. V lost 0 bases, J lost 4 bases, and 10 bases lay in between. This CDR3 region has 15 residues. Germline V lookup: CDR1 LGHDT, CDR2 YNNKEL (reference sequence). The CDR3 reads CASSQDIGAYNEQFF. The DNA for the CDR3 is TGTGCCAGCAGCCAAGACATCGGAGCTTACAATGAGCAGTTCTTC.

This clonotype appeared a few times. DNA of the CDR3: TGCAGCGTTGGGGACAGGTCCAATGAAAAACTGTTTTTT. Residues: CSVGDRSNEKLFF. The chain combines TRBV29-1 with TRBJ1-4; 8 bases map to TRBD1. J lost 5 bases, V lost 4 bases, and 3 bases had no gene match. The CDR3 is made up of 13 amino acids. Germline V gene lookup returns CDR1 SQVTM and CDR2 ANQGSEA.

At least ten counts were recorded for this clonotype. This sequence joins TRBV7-2 and TRBJ2-3; D remains unclear. This CDR3 comprises 12 residues. Deletions cut 5 bases from V and 2 bases from J, with 5 bases between. The germline CDR1 and CDR2 sequences are SGHTA and FQGNSA. The CDR3 protein is CASSIDTDTQYF. CDR3 nucleotide sequence: TGTGCCAGCAGCATCGACACAGATACGCAGTATTTT.

The J gene is TRBJ2-7, the V gene TRBV18; the D is unclear. Germline V gene lookup returns CDR1 KGHSH and CDR2 LQKENI. CDR3 length: 12 residues. Trimming took 2 bases from V and 7 from J, leaving 9 bases between them. CDR3 protein: CASSPGIGEQYF. The CDR3 DNA reads as TGTGCCAGCTCACCAGGAATTGGGGAGCAGTACTTC.

This sequence joins TRBV10-3 and TRBJ1-6; 7 bases align to TRBD1. The CDR3 consists of 14 residues. V trimming: 5 bases; J trimming: 7 bases; junction bases outside the gene matches: 5. CDR1 is ENHRY and CDR2 is SYGVKD in the germline V gene. CDR3 in amino acids: CAISIRGENSPLHF. DNA of the CDR3: TGTGCCATCAGTATCAGGGGGGAGAATTCACCCCTCCACTTT.

This clonotype occurred a few times. CDR3 loop: CSAYPPGGGNTEAFF. The CDR3, as DNA: TGCAGTGCATACCCTCCCGGGGGAGGGAACACTGAAGCTTTCTTT. The chain uses TRBV20-1 and TRBJ1-1; the D gene is possibly TRBD1 (5 bases). Germline CDR1 is DFQATT and CDR2 is SNEGSKA (reference sequence). This CDR3 region has 15 residues. The V and J ends lost 6 bases and 1 base respectively, with 18 bases between them.

The chain employs TRBV3-1 and TRBJ1-3; tentatively, D is TRBD1 (6 bases). The V end was cut by 0 bases, the J end by 4 bases, with 13 bases between. CDR1 and CDR2 (germline): LGHDT, YNNKEL (reference sequence). The CDR3 runs 16 residues. For the CDR3, the DNA is TGTGCCAGCAGCCAAGATTCGGGGACAAAGGGAAACACCATATATTTT. Protein: CASSQDSGTKGNTIYF. The full variable domain, with the rest looked up from reference TRBV3-1 and TRBJ1-3, is DTAVSQTPKYLVTQMGNDKSIKCEQNLGHDTMYWYKQDSKKFLKIMFSYNNKELIINETVPNRFSPKSPDKAHLNLHINSLELGDSAVYFCASSQDSGTKGNTIYFGEGSWLTVV.

Comments on this clonotype: Compared with germline, one end of the junction differs, possibly owing to a read error. This chain joins TRBV5-1 and TRBJ2-5; D is perhaps TRBD2 (5 bases). Germline CDR1 reads SGHRS; CDR2 reads YFSETQ. This CDR3 has 15 amino acids. CDR3 coding DNA: TGCGTCAGCAGTCCTTGGAACGGAGGCCAAGAGACCCAGTACTTC. This sequence encodes CVSSPWNGGQETQYF.

The chain combines TRBV28 with TRBJ1-5; perhaps TRBD1 as D (6 bases). Trimming pared 3 bases from V and 3 bases from J, leaving 9 bases between. The CDR3 loop spans 14 amino acids. In germline, CDR1 is MDHEN, CDR2 SYDVKM. The CDR3 DNA follows: TGTGCCAGCAGTTTGACAGGTAACAATCAGCCCCAGCATTTT. Translation: CASSLTGNNQPQHF.

The sample holds a few counts of this clonotype. CDR3: CASSFNRAGANVLTF. For the CDR3, the DNA is TGTGCCAGCAGCTTTAATCGGGCGGGGGCCAACGTCCTGACTTTC. This chain links TRBV7-9 with TRBJ2-6; no clear D. Trimming removed 3 bases at V and 4 bases at J, with 10 bases between. Per the germline V gene, CDR1 is SEHNR and CDR2 is FQNEAQ (reference sequence). The CDR3 totals 15 residues.

The chain employs TRBV4-1 and TRBJ2-3; D is ambiguous. CDR3 length: 14 amino acids. V lost 1 base to trimming and J lost 6 bases, with 11 bases between them. Germline-derived CDR1 and CDR2 are MGHRA and YSYEKL. The CDR3 DNA sequence: TGCGCCAGCAGCCAAGCTACCACGACGGATACGCAGTATTTT. Residues: CASSQATTTDTQYF.

The J gene is TRBJ2-3, the V gene TRBV2; 9 bases are shared with TRBD1. V lost 2 bases, J lost 4 bases, and 7 bases stayed unmatched. Germline V gives CDR1 SNHLY, CDR2 FYNNEI. This CDR3 spans 16 amino acids. The DNA for the CDR3 is TGTGCCAGCAGTGAAACGGGGGACAGGGTGTCAGATACGCAGTATTTT. Encoded protein: CASSETGDRVSDTQYF.

The chain has TRBV5-5 and TRBJ1-3, with D maybe TRBD1 (6 bases). Germline-derived CDR1 and CDR2 are SGHKS and YYEKEE (reference sequence). There are 15 residues in the CDR3. Trimming took off 5 bases at V and 0 bases at J, with 12 bases between the two ends. As DNA, the CDR3 is TGTGCCAGCAGTCTCTCACAGGGCTCTGGAAACACCATATATTTT. Translated, it gives CASSLSQGSGNTIYF.

This chain connects TRBV12-3 or TRBV12-4 to TRBJ2-1; D gene uncertain. V was cut by 10 bases and J by 0 bases, with 13 bases left in between. CDR3 length: 14 residues. The CDR3 spells CATRTSGSYNEQFF. For the CDR3, the DNA is TGTGCCACCAGAACTTCAGGCTCCTACAATGAGCAGTTCTTC.

This clonotype was detected ten times or more. The chain has TRBV12-3 or TRBV12-4 and TRBJ2-7; 7 bases fit TRBD2. This CDR3 spans 14 amino acids. Germline trimming cut 3 bases from V and 2 bases from J; bases unmatched to any gene: 4. The CDR3 region is CASSFGGGPYEQYF. The DNA for the CDR3 is TGTGCCAGCAGTTTTGGGGGAGGGCCCTACGAGCAGTACTTC.

This clonotype was counted only a few times. CDR3 sequence (DNA): TGTGCCAGCAGCGCCCGGACTAGCGCATCCTACAATGAGCAGTTCTTC. Its protein is CASSARTSASYNEQFF. V usage is TRBV27 and J usage is TRBJ2-1; TRBD2 matches 9 bases. V lost 6 bases and J lost 1; bases outside the gene matches: 7. Looked up from germline, CDR1 is MNHEY and CDR2 is SMNVEV (reference sequence). CDR3 length: 16 residues.